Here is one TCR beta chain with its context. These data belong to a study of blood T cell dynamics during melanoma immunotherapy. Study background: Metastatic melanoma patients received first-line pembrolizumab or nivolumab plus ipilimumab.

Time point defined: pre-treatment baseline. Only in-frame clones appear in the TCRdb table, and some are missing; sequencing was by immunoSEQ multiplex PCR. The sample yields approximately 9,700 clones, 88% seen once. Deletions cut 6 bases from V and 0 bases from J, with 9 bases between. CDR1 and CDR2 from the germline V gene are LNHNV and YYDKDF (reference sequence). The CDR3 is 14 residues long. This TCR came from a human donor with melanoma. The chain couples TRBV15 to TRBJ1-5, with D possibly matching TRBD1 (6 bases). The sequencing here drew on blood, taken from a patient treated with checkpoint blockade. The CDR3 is CATRKDSSNQPQHF. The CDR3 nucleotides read TGTGCCACCAGGAAGGACAGTAGCAATCAGCCCCAGCATTTT.